One sample yielded the 11 T cell receptor beta chains listed below, sequenced in a study of metastatic and nonmetastatic thyroid tumors. TCRdb re-clonotyped the PCR reads via MiXCR. The sample holds 25,000 to 35,000 clones, around a quarter seen once. Each patient went into thyroid surgery without having received any treatment. Specimen: blood. Receptors were obtained from a female donor with papillary thyroid cancer or a benign thyroid nodule (not recorded which). Some clones in this sample may be carry-over from other donors' samples.

In this sample, this clone turned up many times. The V and J genes are TRBV4-1 and TRBJ2-5; 8 bases map to TRBD1. Germline V CDR1 and CDR2: MGHRA, YSYEKL. V lost 0 bases, J lost 5 bases, and 2 bases stayed unmatched. This CDR3 comprises 14 residues. The DNA for the CDR3 is TGCGCCAGCAGCCAAGACAGGGGGCACGAGACCCAGTACTTC. This gives the protein CASSQDRGHETQYF.

This clone was counted once. At one end, the junction sequence differs from germline, possibly due to a read error. V and J are TRBV5-1 and TRBJ2-1; 11 nucleotides line up with TRBD2. Germline V gene sequence: CDR1 SGHRS, CDR2 YFSETQ. This CDR3 has 16 residues. The CDR3 spells CASRLAGGSFYNEQLF. In DNA form, the CDR3 reads TGCGCCAGCAGATTAGCGGGGGGGAGCTTCTACAATGAGCAGTTATTC.

This clone occurred once. The chain combines TRBV20-1 with TRBJ2-1, with 15 nucleotides matching TRBD2. The CDR3 runs 20 residues. The germline CDR1 and CDR2 sequences are DFQATT and SNEGSKA (reference sequence). V lost 0 bases to trimming and J lost 3 bases; unmatched junction nucleotides: 12. The CDR3 DNA follows: TGCAGTGCTAGAGATATGGCGGGACTAGCGGGAGGAGGCGGCTACAATGAGCAGTTCTTC. This gives the protein CSARDMAGLAGGGGYNEQFF.

This clone is medium-sized within its sample. The J gene is TRBJ2-7, the V gene TRBV6-1; possibly TRBD1 or TRBD2 for D (6 bases each). The CDR3 covers 13 residues. V was cut by 4 bases and J by 3 bases, with 10 bases left in between. The germline V gene encodes CDR1 MNHNS and CDR2 SASEGT. The CDR3 region has the DNA TGTGCCAGCAGTGTGGGGGGCGGCTACGAGCAGTACTTC. This sequence encodes CASSVGGGYEQYF.

This clone was seen only a few times. It is likely a read error, because the conserved phenylalanine at the end of the CDR3 is missing. The chain joins TRBV19 to TRBJ1-6, with D unclear. Looked up from germline, CDR1 is LNHDA and CDR2 is SQIVND (reference sequence). CDR3 length: 14 residues. The V end was cut by 4 bases, the J end by 7 bases, with 11 bases between. The CDR3 DNA is TGTGCCAGTAGTAGGACTCAAGGAAATTCACCCCTCCACCTT. Amino acid sequence: CASSRTQGNSPLHL.

This clone has a count of ten or more. A much larger clone sits a single nucleotide away, making a read error possible. The J gene is TRBJ2-1, the V gene TRBV5-1; D is uncertain. Germline V lookup: CDR1 SGHRS, CDR2 YFSETQ. Between the trimmed V and J ends, which lost 3 bases and 6 bases, there was a span of 10 bases. The CDR3 is 13 amino acids. CDR3 in DNA: TGCGCCAGCAGCTCGGGCCTCCTCAATGAGCAGTTCTTC. Translation: CASSSGLLNEQFF. Drawing the rest from reference TRBV5-1 and TRBJ2-1, the complete variable domain is KAGVTQTPRYLIKTRGQQVTLSCSPISGHRSVSWYQQTPGQGLQFLFEYFSETQRNKGNFPGRFSGRQFSNSRSEMNVSTLELGDSALYLCASSSGLLNEQFFGPGTRLTVL.

The CDR3 is CASSLGGNTGELFF. In DNA form, the CDR3 reads TGCGCCAGCAGCTTGGGGGGGAACACCGGGGAGCTGTTTTTT. The chain carries TRBV5-1 and TRBJ2-2; no reliable D call. The length of the CDR3 is 14 residues. Per the germline V gene, CDR1 is SGHRS and CDR2 is YFSETQ. V gave up 0 bases and J gave up 1 base, with 4 bases separating them.

This clone is labeled as medium-sized. This chain joins TRBV24-1 and TRBJ2-2, with D possibly TRBD1 on 5 matching bases. Trimming left V 1 base short and J 3 bases short, with 5 bases between. Per germline, CDR1 KGHDR and CDR2 SFDVKD. This CDR3 has 14 amino acids. The CDR3 nucleotides are TGTGCCACCAGTGATTTCAGGGACACCGGGGAGCTGTTTTTT. The encoded protein is CATSDFRDTGELFF.

This clone appeared many times. The chain has TRBV5-1 and TRBJ1-4, with D possibly matching TRBD1 (6 bases). Germline lookup yields CDR1 SGHRS and CDR2 YFSETQ. The CDR3 loop spans 14 amino acids. V gave up 2 bases and J gave up 7 bases, with 12 bases separating them. CDR3 sequence: CASSLGRGGEKLFF. CDR3 in DNA: TGCGCCAGCAGCTTAGGCAGGGGTGGTGAAAAACTGTTTTTT. Drawing the rest from reference TRBV5-1 and TRBJ1-4, the complete variable domain is KAGVTQTPRYLIKTRGQQVTLSCSPISGHRSVSWYQQTPGQGLQFLFEYFSETQRNKGNFPGRFSGRQFSNSRSEMNVSTLELGDSALYLCASSLGRGGEKLFFGSGTQLSVL.

This clone appeared many times. This sequence joins TRBV18 and TRBJ2-7; D remains ambiguous. This CDR3 contains 14 residues. V lost 3 bases to trimming and J lost 3 bases, with 12 bases between them. CDR1 is KGHSH and CDR2 is LQKENI in the germline V gene. The CDR3 DNA reads TGTGCCAGCTCACCCGCCGGGCTTATCTACGAGCAGTACTTC. Protein sequence: CASSPAGLIYEQYF.

This clone was observed at least ten times. The chain employs TRBV19 and TRBJ1-4; the match to TRBD1 covers 7 bases. The CDR3 has 14 residues. The V and J ends lost 5 bases and 10 bases, in that order; junction bases with no gene match: 10. Germline V lookup: CDR1 LNHDA, CDR2 SQIVND (reference sequence). CDR3: CASSPRQGSVKLFF. In nucleotides, the CDR3 is TGTGCCAGTAGTCCTCGACAGGGTTCTGTAAAACTGTTTTTT.